The sequence of this TCR beta chain was determined in a study of cytotoxic CD8 clonotypes in ibrutinib-treated CLL. Across the whole study: Response was recorded as partial in approximately 25 patients and complete in 2; at median roughly 68 months, approximately 15 remained remitted and approximately twelve had progressed.

About 2.2 micrograms of genomic DNA (from cryopreserved PBMCs) were used for TCR beta libraries. In regard to this clone: The antigen is unknown.

Notes on the study in general: At progression, clonality fell back toward baseline after rising at ibrutinib response.

Germline CDR1 is LNHNV and CDR2 is YYDKDF (reference sequence). The V and J ends lost 8 bases and 9 bases respectively, with 14 bases between them. This CDR3 is 12 amino acids long. Repertoires were generated with immunoSEQ multiplex PCR, while TCRdb's copy carries only in-frame clones and drops some. The sample records around 16,000 clones, 65% to 70% being singletons. The source of this sequence is a human donor with chronic lymphocytic leukemia. The rearrangement uses TRBV15 and TRBJ2-1, with TRBD2 as a possible D gene (7 bases). Specimen: PBMCs, collected before ibrutinib treatment. For the CDR3, the DNA is TGTGCCACCGGGCGGGGAGGGGGTGAGCAGTTCTTC. Residues: CATGRGGGEQFF.